This record covers a single T cell receptor (beta chain). The data derive from a study of blood T cell repertoires in COVID-19. About the research overall: Specimens from acute and convalescent COVID-19 originated in the United States, Italy and Spain. PBMCs, B-cell-depleted T cells, or T cells were the source of the cDNA or gDNA that made up the material.

In the authors' methods: From reference gene primer amplification, estimates of nucleated cell counts were derived. This table comes from immunoSEQ multiplex PCR, and its TCRdb copy is limited to in-frame clones, with some not included. V and J calls and clone size are as listed in that table; D and trimming were resolved from the DNA. The sample includes roughly 120,000 clones, around 86% of them seen just once. Trimming took off 2 bases at V and 4 bases at J, with 7 bases between the two ends. The CDR3 is 13 amino acids. Per the germline V gene, CDR1 is MGHRA and CDR2 is YSYEKL. The chain is built from TRBV4-1 and TRBJ2-3; D perhaps matches TRBD1 (6 bases). The receptor comes from a human donor in a cohort sampled during active COVID-19. Sequencing was carried out using peripheral blood. CDR3 amino acids: CASSQTGPDTQYF. CDR3 nucleotides: TGCGCCAGCAGCCAAACAGGGCCAGATACGCAGTATTTT.